The source of this T cell receptor (beta chain) is a study of follicular helper T cells after annual influenza vaccination (dated by TCRdb to about 2017). About the full investigation: Blood was collected on days 0, 7 and 28 after each seasonal influenza vaccination. To look at recall of cTfh clones, some subjects were tracked through successive annual vaccinations covering the 2013-2014, 2014-2015 and 2015-2016 seasons. One week after vaccination, a second recruited cohort of roughly 11 subjects (Table S1) displayed a similar ICOS+CD38+ cTfh response. Multi-year samples were available for six subjects, with four spanning two vaccination seasons and two spanning three seasons. The 2013-2014 samples were cryopreserved, while the 2015 samples were processed right after collection. What the study reported, not specific to this receptor: Successive annual vaccinations recalled a recurrent oligoclonal ICOS+CD38+ cTfh response that contained tetramer and AIM influenza-specific clonotypes. Day 7 ICOS+CD38+ clones were most often found later in ICOS-CD38- cTfh, suggesting that subset may serve as a memory reservoir. ICOS+CD38+ cTfh clonality correlated with the frequency of that population, and its change correlated with the change in circulating plasmablast frequency. Because only roughly 10-23% of the analyzed cells gave productive TCRB sequences, there was no way to sample rare clonotypes.

Taken with the paper, the label for time point translates to: 2014-2015 season, 7 days after vaccination. Adults received seasonal inactivated influenza vaccine (Fluvarix), and TCRB sequencing tracked sorted blood CD4 subsets before and after vaccination. To be eligible, subjects had to live in the community and must not have received influenza vaccine in the previous 6 months. Exclusions included influenza vaccine contraindications, substance abuse, HIV/AIDS, active malignancy, immunomodulatory medication and active illness such as respiratory infection. At each time point, somewhere between 40 and 100 mL of blood was taken. Circulating Tfh were defined as non-naive CD4+CXCR5+PD-1+ cells and sorted into ICOS+CD38+ and ICOS-CD38- fractions. Ficoll-Paque PLUS or SepMate separation was used to isolate PBMC. Before DNA extraction, cell subsets were sorted from PBMC on a BD FACS Aria. The cysteine opens and the phenylalanine closes a CDR3 of 14 amino acids. Only the CDR3 DNA is retained, 42 bases long and in frame from the first base. V is shortened by 1 base, J by 4 bases, and the region joining them spans 9 bases. CDR1 and CDR2 are read off the germline V gene (reference sequence) as LNHDA and SQIVND.

To note about this clone: No antigen is known for it. No base quality information exists; no much larger clone differs at one position.

Libraries came from the immunoSEQ multiplex PCR assay. Adaptive Biotechnologies handled the TCRB amplification, library preparation, sequencing and preliminary bioinformatics at Survey level resolution. TCRB sequencing used multiplex PCR amplification of genomic DNA from sorted cTfh populations. The original pipeline was this. Clonality was calculated in R as 1 minus normalized Shannon entropy, and the Gini index was computed with the R package ineq. Overlap score was the summed counts of shared sequences divided by total counts of all sequences in both compared samples. Significance of shared clonotypes was assessed by Fisher's exact test, with a theoretical repertoire of 10^7 TCRB sequences assumed. Imported from immuneACCESS, the table was reduced by TCRdb to in-frame sequences with V and J called. These copies leave out some clones; in studies compared against another copy, an unresolved V gene accounts for under half, and the cause of the remainder is not known. V and J calls and clone size are given by that table; D and trimming were obtained from the DNA. The sample has 2,500 to 3,500 clones on record, about 88% of them singletons. Of the sample, about 1% is held by the ten largest clones.

This clonotype originated in an adult who received the influenza vaccine. Sequencing was performed on CXCR5+ CD38- circulating T follicular helper cells from blood, taken 7 days after influenza vaccination. The sample's cell subset or site label, decoded: circulating Tfh, non-naive CD4+CXCR5+PD-1+ (ICOS+CD38+ or ICOS-CD38-). The sequence is built from TRBV19 and TRBJ2-3, with the D gene not confidently named. This receptor carries the CDR3 CASSIGAAADTQYF. The base sequence is TGTGCCAGTAGTATAGGGGCGGCGGCAGATACGCAGTATTTT.